This T cell receptor (beta chain) was obtained from a study of cytomegalovirus exposure and HLA in healthy donors (dated by TCRdb to 2016 to 2017). In terms of the full investigation: An earlier analysis of roughly 570 of the donors reported 250 to 350 Gb of sequence data and 100 million to 120 million unique TCR beta sequences obtained from 180 million or so T cells. An early release that covered some 630 HLA-typed donors contained around 330 gigabases of sequencing data and tens of millions of unique TCR sequences. In a later genetic analysis, genome-wide SNP genotypes for about three fifths of the 666 donors were used, and that subset was treated as a discovery cohort. The study combined high-throughput TCR immunosequencing, statistical association of individual TCRs with disease status, and machine learning to predict cytomegalovirus infection status. The study aimed to test whether cataloging public T cell receptors could reveal signatures of past pathogen exposure. In a later analysis, previously published TCR beta repertoires from 500 to 750 donors were re-analyzed and high-resolution HLA genotyping was added so that TCR occurrence patterns could be studied. Along with the approximately 620-subject first cohort, a separate validation cohort of over a hundred different subjects was used. HLA typing included class I and class II loci at four-digit resolution. The study profiled the T cell repertoires of hundreds of subjects by immunosequencing and related them to cytomegalovirus serostatus. Typing coverage differed by locus: A, B, C, DRB1 and DQB1 were typed in roughly 629-630 donors, DQA1 in about 550, DPA1 in over 600, and DPB1 in just under 480. All discovery cohort repertoires had been generated on a single sequencing platform. Of the 300 to 400 genotyped donors, over 70% fell in the genetic ancestry cluster associated with self-reported Caucasian donors. Rather than using new phenotypic data, the later analysis identified candidate immune exposures from TCR beta sequences and from how often those sequences occurred across donors. On average, around 200,000 unique TCR beta nucleotide sequences were sequenced per donor among about 400 genotyped donors of the cohort, with 15% to 20% of those sequences being non-productive. Roughly five DR-DQ haplotypes were handled as single units for association and clustering because linkage in the cohort was strong. Donor age, sex, ethnicity and CMV serostatus were compiled together with the repertoire data. To decide whether each TCR beta V gene segment behaved as functional or pseudogenic, an earlier analysis of some 600 of the donors relied on high-throughput TCR beta sequencing. Broader findings and caveats from the paper: In a later analysis, HLA-associated TCR beta chains showed more clonal expansion and lower generation probabilities than non-associated chains that were equally common. In a later analysis, some 18,000 TCR beta sequences were associated with specific HLA alleles at a false discovery rate of 0.05. An association between a missense DCLRE1C variant and V-gene and J-gene trimming of TCR beta chains was found in a later genetic analysis and replicated in an independent cohort. Cytomegalovirus status was reported to be diagnosed by the classifier with high specificity and sensitivity in both the original and validation cohorts. Because HLA typing was missing for some donors at each locus, association tests included only the typed subset. According to a later genetic analysis, donors in an Asian-associated ancestry cluster had fewer N-insertions in productive TCRs than the approximately 700-donor mean. The presence/absence analyses assumed that sequencing depth was roughly uniform across donors, and that assumption may not be true. Most TCR sequences were observed very rarely across donors, whereas some public TCRs were present in many individuals. It was suggested by the authors that the approach could potentially be generalized to other disease states and immunological phenotypes. Correlated functional status among segregating V segments might be attributable to linkage disequilibrium, but an unknown experimental factor could not be ruled out. The earlier analysis of about 600 of the donors excluded approximately 17 rarely observed V segments, including chromosome 9 orphons, because counts were too low. The 87-base-pair reads could not distinguish some IMGT-functional V segments, including TRBV6-2 and TRBV6-3, so those segments were excluded. In a later analysis, the rate of TCR association differed among HLA loci, with DRB1 alleles having the most associated TCRs and HLA-C alleles having the fewest. In vitro tests confirmed that a few of the cytomegalovirus-associated TCR beta chains recognize cytomegalovirus antigens. A total of around 150 TCR beta chains were listed by the study as associated with cytomegalovirus. A cluster of highly shared sequence variants was judged likely to be a technical artifact of the sequencing pipeline. According to a later analysis, most CMV-associated TCR beta chains appeared to be HLA-restricted, and the HLA associations seemed to be driven largely by CMV exposure. CMV serostatus was the only immune exposure information available for the cohort. A further reported finding was that TCR beta sequences accurately predicted the HLA-A and HLA-B alleles for most subjects in the first cohort. In a later analysis, several top co-occurrence clusters were reported to appear linked to parvovirus B19, influenza, CMV and Epstein-Barr virus. Assigning TCR associations to individual alleles was difficult when HLA alleles, especially DR and DQ, strongly co-occurred. The cohort was sequenced for TCR beta chains only, and without alpha or paired-chain data the features that could be detected were limited. An earlier analysis of approximately 540 of the donors showed that most TCR beta V segments appeared in productive rearrangements either about 87% or about 30% of the time, which broadly matched IMGT annotations.

Of note for this clone: The target of this receptor is not known. No base-level quality is on record; no much larger clone is a single base apart.

The cohort comprised under 700 healthy bone marrow donors. Cohort members were all nominally healthy when sampled, although unrecorded immune exposures were likely present. The donor was CMV seronegative and was included in the group of a few hundred seronegative cohort members. Every donor gave a peripheral blood sample, and the peripheral blood mononuclear cells from that sample were used for TCR beta sequencing. The Qiagen DNeasy Blood Extraction Kit was used to extract genomic DNA from the blood cell samples. The library was made by the immunoSEQ multiplex PCR assay. For the multiplex PCR, a mixture combining 60 forward primers for TCR Vbeta segments and 13 reverse primers for TCR Jbeta segments was used. Amplification of the CDR3 region of rearranged TCR beta genes was performed with a multiplex PCR assay on genomic DNA. Amplified TCR beta libraries were sequenced as 87-base-pair reads on the Illumina HiSeq System. Turning to the authors' computational methods: A later analysis counted about 80 million unique TCR beta chains across the 600 to 850 repertoires, and 9 million to 14 million of these chains were shared by at least two donors. Raw reads were error-corrected and collapsed into unique sequences by a nearest-neighbor algorithm in which closely related sequences were merged to remove PCR and sequencing errors. Alignment of CDR3 sequences to IMGT reference sequences was used to assign V, D and J gene segments. For a sequence to be retained, at least a six-nucleotide match to both a V gene segment and a J gene segment was required. A rearrangement was called productive if the CDR3 had no stop codons and remained in frame with V and J, and every other rearrangement was called non-productive. Following IMGT convention, CDR3 was defined as the stretch from the second conserved V-encoded cysteine up to the conserved J-encoded phenylalanine. Sequences without an unambiguous match to a single V gene segment were excluded from the earlier analysis of 450 to 650 of the donors. An earlier analysis of over 450 of the donors classified V segments as functional when productive rearrangements were above 56.7% and as segregating when the standard deviation between donors was above 5%. To diagnose cytomegalovirus status from the catalog of TCR beta chain sequences, a statistical classification framework was built. In a later analysis, TCR nucleotide sequences were compared against IMGT/GENE-DB human TR gene sequences so that V and J genes could be assigned. A later analysis assigned CDR3 sequences and most-parsimonious VDJ recombination scenarios with the TCRdist pipeline. A later analysis defined each TCR beta chain by its CDR3 amino acid sequence plus V-gene family, and excluded reads lacking a unique V-gene family. To address suspected cross-contamination and a sequencing artifact, a later analysis removed approximately 590 highly shared, low-generation-probability nucleotide sequences. A later analysis calculated a clonal expansion index for each public chain from normalized within-repertoire ranks of inferred template counts. In a later analysis, generation probabilities were computed with a VDJ recombination model fitted to out-of-frame rearrangements, and the resulting probabilities were checked against IGoR. In a later analysis, TCR-TCR, TCR-HLA and TCR-CMV co-occurrence was scored with hypergeometric tests, and a repertoire-size bias correction was applied to TCR pairs. False discovery rates were estimated in a later analysis by permuting HLA or CMV assignments 20 times. In a later analysis, co-occurring TCRs were grouped using DBSCAN, with TCRdist sequence similarity added in when clustering inside HLA-allele-positive subsets. Co-occurrence clustering excluded repertoires with fewer than 30,000 or more than 120,000 public chains, plus five with anomalous nucleotide sharing. TCRdb provides this immuneACCESS table in a form limited to in-frame rearrangements. Some clones are lacking; in checked studies, under half of them reflect an unresolved V gene, and why the rest are absent is not known. For V, J and clone size, that table is used; D and trimming come from the DNA. The sample includes fewer than 110,000 clones, with around 74% observed a single time. The ten largest account for approximately 2% of the sample.

Reading from cysteine to phenylalanine, the CDR3 counts 18 amino acids. The entry retains the CDR3 DNA only, 54 bases that are in frame from base 1. The germline V gene yields KGHSH for CDR1 and LQKENI for CDR2. V has 1 base trimmed and J has 4 bases trimmed; junction bases matching no gene number 15. The rearrangement joined TRBV18 to TRBJ2-7; a stretch of 8 junction bases matches TRBD2. Sequenced material: PBMCs. The TCR comes from a woman aged 40 to 50 in good health and CMV-seronegative. Here the CDR3 is given as CASSPLDPRSGSRYEQYF. The sequence in DNA is TGTGCCAGCTCACCACTGGACCCCAGGAGCGGGAGTCGGTACGAGCAGTACTTC. Full variable domain (CDR3 extended with the reference TRBV18 and TRBJ2-7 proteins): NAGVMQNPRHLVRRRGQEARLRCSPMKGHSHVYWYRQLPEEGLKFMVYLQKENIIDESGMPKERFSAEFPKEGPSILRIQQVVRGDSAAYFCASSPLDPRSGSRYEQYFGPGTRLTVT.